Listed here is a single T cell receptor (beta chain). No antigen is known for it. Measured with immunoSEQ multiplex PCR; TCRdb has only the in-frame clones, and not every one. The sample lists approximately 2,000,000 clones, just over 90% seen once, with about 1.7% in the top ten. This record comes from a study of shared clonotypes between healthy human individuals. The naive CD8 subset, CD45RO-negative cells positively selected for CCR7, excluded terminally differentiated effector memory CD45RA+ cells. Donors were healthy HIV-negative adults without recently reported acute infections or vaccinations. Whole-study results and caveats: Estimated richness values were generally larger in naive subsets than in memory subsets.

Trimming removed 6 bases at V and 9 bases at J, with 11 bases between. Per germline, CDR1 MNHEY and CDR2 SMNVEV (reference sequence). The CDR3 covers 12 residues. Sequencing was performed on naive CD8+ T cells from PBMCs. V and J are TRBV27 and TRBJ2-2; tentatively, D is TRBD1 (6 bases). The origin of this receptor is a man between 18 and 35 years old in good health. Some clones in this sample may be carry-over from other donors' samples. The CDR3 bases are TGTGCCAGCAGCACACAGGGCCGGGAGCTGTTTTTT. Protein product: CASSTQGRELFF.